Listed below are T cell receptor beta chains from one sample, sequenced in a study of T cell changes during pregnancy in multiple sclerosis. Sequenced by immunoSEQ multiplex PCR; TCRdb stores in-frame clones only, minus some. This table has about 38,000 clones, around 90% appearing once. Here the sequenced sample was CD4+ T cells from peripheral blood mononuclear cells, taken after pregnancy. The receptors stem from a female donor in good health, enrolled as a control in a pregnancy study. CDR3s include the opening cysteine and the closing phenylalanine or tryptophan. Each record gives: CDR3 DNA, CDR3 protein, J gene, clone size, V gene, D gene. A D gene is named only where the DNA matches it firmly. Clone size is shown for a subset of rows, as once, few, many or a class of expanded clone.

TGTGCCAGCAGCTTGGCCCAAAGGGGGATGGACATTCAGTACTTC,CASSLAQRGMDIQYF,TRBJ2-4,-,TRBV5-5,-
TGCAGCGTTGTAAGGACAGGGGGCAGCGAGCAGTACTTC,CSVVRTGGSEQYF,TRBJ2-7,-,TRBV29-1,TRBD1
TGTGCCAGCAGTTCTTTAAAGGGGGACAATGAGCAGTTCTTC,CASSSLKGDNEQFF,TRBJ2-1,-,TRBV27,-
TGTGCCACCAGCAGAGATCACACTAGCAATCAGCCCCAGCATTTT,CATSRDHTSNQPQHF,TRBJ1-5,-,TRBV15,-
TGTGCCAGCAGCGACGCTAGCGGGACAGATACGCAGTATTTT,CASSDASGTDTQYF,TRBJ2-3,-,TRBV5-4,TRBD2
TGTGCCAGCAGTTACACGCAGGGGAACACTGAAGCTTTCTTT,CASSYTQGNTEAFF,TRBJ1-1,-,TRBV6-5,-
TGTGCCAGCAGTTACTCGAGGGGCAGGGGGAATGAAAAACTGTTTTTT,CASSYSRGRGNEKLFF,TRBJ1-4,-,TRBV6-5,TRBD1
TGTGCCAGCAGCTTGGCACAGGGGACTGAAGCTTTCTTT,CASSLAQGTEAFF,TRBJ1-1,-,TRBV5-6,TRBD1
TGTGCCAGCAGCTCCCTGGGACTAGCGGGTTTCGAAGAGCAGTTCTTC,CASSSLGLAGFEEQFF,TRBJ2-1,once,TRBV11-3,TRBD2
TGTGCCAGCAGCTTAGGCGGGGGCGCAGGTGAAAAACTGTTTTTT,CASSLGGGAGEKLFF,TRBJ1-4,-,TRBV7-9,-
TGTGCCATCAGTGAGCCGGGGAAGACCACAGATACGCAGTATTTT,CAISEPGKTTDTQYF,TRBJ2-3,-,TRBV10-3,-
TGCGCCAGCAGCTTGGTCGGTAGCGGGAGCACAGATACGCAGTATTTT,CASSLVGSGSTDTQYF,TRBJ2-3,-,TRBV5-1,TRBD2
TGTGCCAGCAGCGCAACAGGGGTAGGTGGCTACACCTTC,CASSATGVGGYTF,TRBJ1-2,-,TRBV9,TRBD1
TGTGCCAGTAGTATGGTTCTCGGGGGGGCCACTGAAGCTTTCTTT,CASSMVLGGATEAFF,TRBJ1-1,-,TRBV19,-